One sample yielded the 19 T cell receptor beta chains listed below, sequenced in a study of neoadjuvant nivolumab and ipilimumab in lung cancer. Clones were read by immunoSEQ multiplex PCR, and TCRdb kept only the in-frame ones, dropping some. The sample consists of tens of thousands of clones, 75% to 90% of them appearing once. This sample comprised peripheral blood, obtained before neoadjuvant nivolumab, alone or with ipilimumab. All receptors come from an adult with non-small cell lung cancer.

On this clone: Other DNA sequences of this sample code for an identical CDR3. The chain links TRBV2 to TRBJ2-2; D might be TRBD1 or TRBD2, each matching 6 bases. This CDR3 is built from 15 residues. Trimming took off 6 bases at V and 6 bases at J, with 17 bases between the two ends. Per germline, CDR1 SNHLY and CDR2 FYNNEI. CDR3: CASRGGQGVSGELFF. CDR3 sequence (DNA): TGTGCCAGCAGGGGGGGCCAGGGTGTCTCCGGGGAGCTGTTTTTT.

The gene calls are TRBV7-3 and TRBJ2-7; 8 nucleotides align to TRBD1. The V gene's germline CDR1 is SGHTA and CDR2 FQGTGA. CDR3 length: 15 residues. V shed 8 bases and J 4 bases; nucleotides not matched to a gene: 13. The DNA for the CDR3 is TGTGCCAGCGCCAAGGGACCGGGACAGGCTTACGAGCAGTACTTC. This codes for CASAKGPGQAYEQYF.

The rearrangement joins TRBV19 to TRBJ1-5; D is undetermined. The V end was cut by 1 base, the J end by 4 bases, with 11 bases between. This CDR3 contains 15 residues. Germline V gene lookup returns CDR1 LNHDA and CDR2 SQIVND (reference sequence). CDR3 sequence reads: CASSIGSVVNQPQHF. The CDR3 nucleotides are TGTGCCAGTAGTATAGGTTCCGTAGTGAATCAGCCCCAGCATTTT.

The genes are TRBV9 and TRBJ2-7; D not certain. There are 14 residues in the CDR3. Germline V gene lookup returns CDR1 SGDLS and CDR2 YYNGEE. Trimming took off 0 bases at V and 4 bases at J, with 11 bases between the two ends. The CDR3 protein is CASSVGPDGYEQYF. CDR3 DNA sequence: TGTGCCAGCAGCGTAGGCCCGGACGGGTACGAGCAGTACTTC.

The CDR3 sequence is CASSLAGTGNESGQETQYF. As DNA, the CDR3 is TGCGCCAGCAGCTTGGCCGGGACAGGTAATGAATCGGGTCAAGAGACCCAGTACTTC. J is TRBJ2-5 and V is TRBV5-1; 8 nucleotides align to TRBD1. CDR1 is SGHRS, CDR2 YFSETQ, per germline. This CDR3 region has 19 residues. V lost 0 bases to trimming and J lost 2 bases; unmatched junction nucleotides: 15.

This clone was recorded a few times. This chain links TRBV27 with TRBJ2-7, with 8 positions matching TRBD1. V lost 5 bases and J lost 2; bases outside the gene matches: 8. This CDR3 has 15 amino acids. Germline lookup yields CDR1 MNHEY and CDR2 SMNVEV (reference sequence). The CDR3 region is CASSPRQGITYEQYF. In DNA, the CDR3 is TGTGCCAGCAGTCCTCGACAGGGGATTACCTACGAGCAGTACTTC.

The chain carries TRBV7-3 and TRBJ2-1; D remains unclear. This CDR3 spans 14 amino acids. Germline loops: CDR1 SGHTA, CDR2 FQGTGA. With 2 bases removed from V and 3 bases from J, the gap between germline ends came to 8 bases. For the CDR3, the DNA is TGTGCCAGCAGCTTAGGAGTTAGCTACAATGAGCAGTTCTTC. Translated: CASSLGVSYNEQFF.

V is TRBV9 and J is TRBJ2-1, with TRBD2 matching 12 bases. The V and J ends lost 3 bases and 9 bases, in that order; junction bases with no gene match: 10. The CDR3 totals 16 residues. CDR1 SGDLS and CDR2 YYNGEE come from the germline V gene. DNA of the CDR3: TGTGCCAGCAGCGCCTACGGACTAGCGGGGTACGTTGAGCAGTTCTTC. As protein: CASSAYGLAGYVEQFF.

The rearrangement links TRBV11-2 to TRBJ2-5; TRBD2 agrees at 9 bases. V was clipped by 0 bases and J by 5 bases; unmatched bases: 7. Germline values: CDR1 SGHAT, CDR2 FQNNGV. The CDR3 spans 16 residues. In nucleotides, the CDR3 is TGTGCCAGCAGCTTAGACTCCCTAGCGGGGACGGAGACCCAGTACTTC. Protein sequence: CASSLDSLAGTETQYF.

The gene calls are TRBV7-3 and TRBJ2-1; D not certain. The germline CDR1 and CDR2 sequences are SGHTA and FQGTGA. This CDR3 contains 12 residues. The V and J ends lost 4 bases and 9 bases respectively, with 10 bases between them. The chain's CDR3 is CASSSGPGEQFF. The DNA for the CDR3 is TGTGCCAGCAGCTCCGGACCAGGTGAGCAGTTCTTC.

The genes are TRBV6-1 and TRBJ1-2; D uncertain. V shed 2 bases and J shed 0 bases, with 10 bases lying between them. CDR1 is MNHNS and CDR2 is SASEGT in the germline V gene. The length of the CDR3 is 15 residues. The CDR3 is CASSEWGFPNYGYTF. The CDR3 DNA sequence: TGTGCCAGCAGTGAATGGGGTTTTCCTAACTATGGCTACACCTTC.

The chain joins TRBV7-2 to TRBJ1-2; D might be TRBD1 (6 bases). With 1 base removed from V and 6 bases from J, the gap between germline ends came to 12 bases. Germline V gives CDR1 SGHTA, CDR2 FQGNSA. The CDR3 is 14 residues long. The CDR3 DNA follows: TGTGCCAGCAGCTTAGATCGGGGGCGGGATGGCTACACCTTC. This sequence encodes CASSLDRGRDGYTF.

The chain carries TRBV2 and TRBJ2-2; unclear D gene. The CDR3 loop spans 11 amino acids. CDR1 and CDR2 from the germline V gene are SNHLY and FYNNEI. Trimming cost V 9 bases and J 5 bases, with 7 bases left between them. The CDR3 loop is CASRETGELFF. CDR3 nucleotide sequence: TGTGCCAGTCGAGAAACCGGGGAGCTGTTTTTT. Supplemented by reference TRBV2 and TRBJ2-2, the full variable domain reads EPEVTQTPSHQVTQMGQEVILRCVPISNHLYFYWYRQILGQKVEFLVSFYNNEISEKSEIFDDQFSVERPDGSNFTLKIRSTKLEDSAMYFCASRETGELFFGEGSRLTVL.

The chain employs TRBV28 and TRBJ1-2, with a weak D call TRBD1 (5 bases). Trimming shortened V by 5 bases and J by 8 bases, and 24 bases separated the two germline ends. In germline, CDR1 is MDHEN, CDR2 SYDVKM. This CDR3 comprises 16 residues. The DNA for the CDR3 is TGTGCCAGCAGTGGGACTGCTGGCCCCCCTCCCAGGGGCTACACCTTC. This sequence encodes CASSGTAGPPPRGYTF.

V is TRBV13 and J is TRBJ2-2, with 9 bases identical to TRBD2. J was trimmed by 2 bases and V by 5 bases; bases with no gene match: 6. The CDR3 is made up of 16 amino acids. Germline-derived CDR1 and CDR2 are PRHDT and FYEKMQ (reference sequence). CDR3 coding DNA: TGTGCCAGCAGCCCATGGACTAGCGAAAACACCGGGGAGCTGTTTTTT. Protein sequence: CASSPWTSENTGELFF.

This chain links TRBV7-9 with TRBJ2-7, with D possibly TRBD1 on 5 matching bases. V dropped 3 bases and J dropped 0 bases, with 12 bases sitting between them. Looked up from germline, CDR1 is SEHNR and CDR2 is FQNEAQ (reference sequence). The CDR3 has 15 amino acids. The CDR3 spells CASSFQGQGSYEQYF. The CDR3 DNA reads TGTGCCAGCAGCTTTCAGGGCCAGGGCTCCTACGAGCAGTACTTC.

The rearrangement uses TRBV5-8 and TRBJ1-2; D gene uncertain. The CDR3 runs to 13 residues. Trimming left V 4 bases short and J 4 bases short, with 11 bases between. Germline CDR1 SGHTS, CDR2 YDEGEE. Here the CDR3 reads CASSPLNAYGYTF. As DNA, the CDR3 is TGTGCCAGCAGCCCCCTTAACGCCTATGGCTACACCTTC. The full variable domain, rest sourced from reference TRBV5-8 and TRBJ1-2, is EAGVTQSPTHLIKTRGQQATLRCSPISGHTSVYWYQQALGLGLQFLLWYDEGEERNRGNFPPRFSGRQFPNYSSELNVNALELEDSALYLCASSPLNAYGYTFGSGTRLTVV.

V and J are TRBV27 and TRBJ2-6, with D unclear. Germline CDR1 is MNHEY and CDR2 is SMNVEV (reference sequence). V was cut by 3 bases and J by 0 bases, with 3 bases left in between. The CDR3 extends over 14 amino acids. Written as DNA, the CDR3 is TGTGCCAGCAGTTTTGCCTCTGGGGCCAACGTCCTGACTTTC. Translated, it gives CASSFASGANVLTF.

The chain employs TRBV6-1 and TRBJ1-2, with 7 bases aligning to TRBD1. CDR1 MNHNS and CDR2 SASEGT come from the germline V gene. V was pared by 5 bases and J by 2 bases, with 5 bases of the junction left unmatched. The CDR3 is made up of 14 amino acids. The CDR3 region is CASSKRGLNYGYTF. The CDR3 nucleotides read TGTGCCAGCAGTAAGAGGGGGCTCAACTATGGCTACACCTTC.